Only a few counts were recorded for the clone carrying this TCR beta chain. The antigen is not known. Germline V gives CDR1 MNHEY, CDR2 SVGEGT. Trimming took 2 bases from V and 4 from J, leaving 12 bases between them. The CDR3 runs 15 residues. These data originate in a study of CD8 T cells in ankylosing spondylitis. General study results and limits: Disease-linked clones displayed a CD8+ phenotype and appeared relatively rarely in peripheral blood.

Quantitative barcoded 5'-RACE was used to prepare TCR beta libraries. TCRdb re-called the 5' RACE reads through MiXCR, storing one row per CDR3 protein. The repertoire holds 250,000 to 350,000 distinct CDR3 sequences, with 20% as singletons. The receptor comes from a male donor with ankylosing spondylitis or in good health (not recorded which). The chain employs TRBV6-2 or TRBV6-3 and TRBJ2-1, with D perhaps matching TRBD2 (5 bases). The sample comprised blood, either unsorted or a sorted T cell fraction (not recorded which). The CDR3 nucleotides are TGTGCCAGCAGTTACCGTCAGCAGCGGTACAATGAGCAGTTCTTC. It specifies CASSYRQQRYNEQFF.